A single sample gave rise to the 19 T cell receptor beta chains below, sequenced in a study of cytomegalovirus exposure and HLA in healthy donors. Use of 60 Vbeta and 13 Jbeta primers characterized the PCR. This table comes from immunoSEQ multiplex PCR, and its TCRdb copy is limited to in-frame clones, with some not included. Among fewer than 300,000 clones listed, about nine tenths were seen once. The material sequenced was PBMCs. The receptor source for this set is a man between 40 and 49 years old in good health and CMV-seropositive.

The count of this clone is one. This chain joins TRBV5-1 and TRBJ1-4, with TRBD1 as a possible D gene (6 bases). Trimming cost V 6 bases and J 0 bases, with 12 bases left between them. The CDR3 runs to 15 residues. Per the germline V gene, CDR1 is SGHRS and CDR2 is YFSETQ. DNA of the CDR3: TGCGCCAGCACAAGTGGGGGCCCAACTAATGAAAAACTGTTTTTT. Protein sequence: CASTSGGPTNEKLFF.

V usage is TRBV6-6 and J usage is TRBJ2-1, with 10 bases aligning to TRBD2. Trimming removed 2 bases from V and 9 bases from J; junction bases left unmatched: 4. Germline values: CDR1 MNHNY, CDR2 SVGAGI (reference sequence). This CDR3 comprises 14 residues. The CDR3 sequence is CASSYRLAGAEQFF. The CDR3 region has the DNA TGTGCCAGCAGTTACCGGCTAGCGGGGGCTGAGCAGTTCTTC.

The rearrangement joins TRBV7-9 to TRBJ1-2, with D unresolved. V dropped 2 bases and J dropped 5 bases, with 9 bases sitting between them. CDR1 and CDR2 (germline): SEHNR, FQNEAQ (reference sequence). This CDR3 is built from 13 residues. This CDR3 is CASSLSAGYGYTF. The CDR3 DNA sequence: TGTGCCAGCAGCTTATCCGCGGGATATGGCTACACCTTC.

The CDR3 reads CASSLGENQPQHF. The CDR3, as DNA: TGTGCCAGCAGCTTAGGGGAGAATCAGCCCCAGCATTTT. V gene TRBV11-1 combines with J gene TRBJ1-5; no definite D call. Germline-derived CDR1 and CDR2 are SGHAT and FQDESV (reference sequence). CDR3 size: 13 residues. Deletions cut 1 base from V and 4 bases from J, with 5 bases between.

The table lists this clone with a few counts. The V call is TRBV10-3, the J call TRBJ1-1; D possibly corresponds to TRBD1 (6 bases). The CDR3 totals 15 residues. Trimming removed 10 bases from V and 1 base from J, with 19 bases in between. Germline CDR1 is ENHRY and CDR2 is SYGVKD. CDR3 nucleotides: TGTGCCACGAACATACAGGGTTCGGGGAACACTGAAGCTTTCTTT. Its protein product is CATNIQGSGNTEAFF.

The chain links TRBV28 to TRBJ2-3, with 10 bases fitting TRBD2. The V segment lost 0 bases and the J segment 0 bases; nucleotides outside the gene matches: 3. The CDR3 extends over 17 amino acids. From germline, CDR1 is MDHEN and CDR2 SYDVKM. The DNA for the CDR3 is TGTGCCAGCAGTTTATGGCTAGCGGGAGATAGCACAGATACGCAGTATTTT. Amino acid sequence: CASSLWLAGDSTDTQYF.

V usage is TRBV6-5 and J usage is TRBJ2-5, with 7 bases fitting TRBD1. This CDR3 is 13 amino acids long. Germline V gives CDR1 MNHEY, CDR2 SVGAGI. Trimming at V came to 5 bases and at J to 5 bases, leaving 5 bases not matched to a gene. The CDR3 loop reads CASSPDREETQYF. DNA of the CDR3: TGTGCCAGCAGTCCTGACAGGGAGGAGACCCAGTACTTC.

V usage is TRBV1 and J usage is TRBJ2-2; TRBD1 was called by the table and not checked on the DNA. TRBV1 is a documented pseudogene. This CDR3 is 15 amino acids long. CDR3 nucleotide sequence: TGCACCAGCAGCCAAGCAGGGGTAGACACCGGGGAGCTGTTTTTT. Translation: CTSSQAGVDTGELFF.

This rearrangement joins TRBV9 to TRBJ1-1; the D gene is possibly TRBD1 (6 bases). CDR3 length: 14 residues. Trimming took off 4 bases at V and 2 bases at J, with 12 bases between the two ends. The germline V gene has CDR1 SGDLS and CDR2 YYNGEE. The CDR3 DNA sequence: TGTGCCAGCAGCCCCCAAGGGGGTAACACTGAAGCTTTCTTT. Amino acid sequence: CASSPQGGNTEAFF.

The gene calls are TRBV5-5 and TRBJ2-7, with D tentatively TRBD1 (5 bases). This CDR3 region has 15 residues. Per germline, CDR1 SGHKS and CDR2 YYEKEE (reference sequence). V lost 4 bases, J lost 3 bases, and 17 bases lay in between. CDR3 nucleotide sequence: TGTGCCAGCAGCCGTCAGGGCGCAACCTACTACGAGCAGTACTTC. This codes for CASSRQGATYYEQYF.

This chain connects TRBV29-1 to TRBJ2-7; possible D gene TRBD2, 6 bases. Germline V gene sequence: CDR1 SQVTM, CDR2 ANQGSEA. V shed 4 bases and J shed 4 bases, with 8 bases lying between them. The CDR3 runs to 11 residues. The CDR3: CSVVEGYEQYF. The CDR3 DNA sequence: TGCAGCGTTGTGGAGGGATACGAGCAGTACTTC.

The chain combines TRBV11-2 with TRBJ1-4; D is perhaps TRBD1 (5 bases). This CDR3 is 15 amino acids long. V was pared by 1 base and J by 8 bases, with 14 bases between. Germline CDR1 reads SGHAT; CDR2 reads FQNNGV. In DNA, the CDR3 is TGTGCCAGCAGCTTAGTACGGGCGGGACGGGAAAAACTGTTTTTT. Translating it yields CASSLVRAGREKLFF.

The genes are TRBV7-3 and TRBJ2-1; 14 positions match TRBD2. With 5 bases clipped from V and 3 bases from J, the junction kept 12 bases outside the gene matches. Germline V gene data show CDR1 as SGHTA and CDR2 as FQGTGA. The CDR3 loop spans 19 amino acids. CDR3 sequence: CASSAAHPGLAGDYNEQFF. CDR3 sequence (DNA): TGTGCCAGCAGCGCCGCCCACCCGGGACTAGCGGGAGACTACAATGAGCAGTTCTTC.

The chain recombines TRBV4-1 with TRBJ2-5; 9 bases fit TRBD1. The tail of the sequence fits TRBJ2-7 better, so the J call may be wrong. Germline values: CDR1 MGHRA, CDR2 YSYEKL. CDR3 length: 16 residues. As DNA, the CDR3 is TGCGCCAGCAGCCATCCTTCCGGGACAGGGACCTACGAGCAGTACTTC. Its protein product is CASSHPSGTGTYEQYF.

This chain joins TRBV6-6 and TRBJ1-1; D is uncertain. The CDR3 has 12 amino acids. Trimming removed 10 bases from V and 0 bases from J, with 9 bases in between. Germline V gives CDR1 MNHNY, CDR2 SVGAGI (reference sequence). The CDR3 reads CATRRLNTEAFF. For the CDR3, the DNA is TGTGCCACCCGTAGATTGAACACTGAAGCTTTCTTT.

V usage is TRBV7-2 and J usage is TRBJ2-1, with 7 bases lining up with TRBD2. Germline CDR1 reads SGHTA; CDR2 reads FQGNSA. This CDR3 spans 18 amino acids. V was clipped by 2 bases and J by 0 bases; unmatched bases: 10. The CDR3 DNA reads TGTGCCAGCAGCTTAATGTCACGTGGGAGGGTCTCCTACAATGAGCAGTTCTTC. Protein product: CASSLMSRGRVSYNEQFF.

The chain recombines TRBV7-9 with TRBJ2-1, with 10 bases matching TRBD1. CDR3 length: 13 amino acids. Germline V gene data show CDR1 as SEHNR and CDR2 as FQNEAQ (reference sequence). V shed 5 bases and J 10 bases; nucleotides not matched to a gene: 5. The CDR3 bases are TGTGCCAGCAGCCTGACAGGGGGCAGGGAGCAGTTCTTC. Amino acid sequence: CASSLTGGREQFF.

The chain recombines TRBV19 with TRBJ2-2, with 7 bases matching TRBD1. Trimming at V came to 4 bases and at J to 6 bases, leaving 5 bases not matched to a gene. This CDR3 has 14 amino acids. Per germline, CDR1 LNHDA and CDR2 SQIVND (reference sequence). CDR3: CASSTQTGAGELFF. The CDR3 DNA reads TGTGCCAGTAGTACCCAAACAGGGGCCGGGGAGCTGTTTTTT.

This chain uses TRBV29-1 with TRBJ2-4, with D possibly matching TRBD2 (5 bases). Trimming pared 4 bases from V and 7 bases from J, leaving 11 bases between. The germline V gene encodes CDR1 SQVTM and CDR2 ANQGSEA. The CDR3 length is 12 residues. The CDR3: CSVVGGLNIQYF. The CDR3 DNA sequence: TGCAGCGTTGTGGGCGGACTGAACATTCAGTACTTC.